A single sample is the source of the 24 T cell receptor beta chains below, sequenced in a study of blood T cell dynamics during melanoma immunotherapy (TCRdb year 2020). In light of the paper, this sample's time point label describes: week 3, after first cycle of checkpoint inhibitor. The receptor library was made with the immunoSEQ multiplex PCR assay. TCRdb took over this immuneACCESS table, retaining in-frame rearrangements with V and J assigned. Such tables are incomplete; in checked studies, under half of the missing clones stem from an unresolved V gene, and the remainder is unexplained. Across this sample there are approximately 6,300 clones, with 88% seen only once. Around 5.1% of the sample is held by the ten biggest clonotypes. The starting material was blood, obtained from a patient treated with checkpoint blockade. These receptors were obtained from a human donor with melanoma.

The chain is built from TRBV10-3 and TRBJ2-3; a weak D match, TRBD2 (5 bases). Trimming pared 6 bases from V and 4 bases from J, leaving 23 bases between. Per the germline V gene, CDR1 is ENHRY and CDR2 is SYGVKD. This CDR3 has 17 residues. CDR3 region: CAISSPPRVSFADTQYF. The DNA for the CDR3 is TGTGCCATCAGCTCCCCGCCGCGGGTTTCCTTCGCAGATACGCAGTATTTT.

This chain links TRBV19 with TRBJ2-7; the match to TRBD2 covers 9 bases. Germline lookup yields CDR1 LNHDA and CDR2 SQIVND (reference sequence). V lost 5 bases to trimming and J lost 0 bases; unmatched junction nucleotides: 2. The CDR3 contains 14 residues. In nucleotides, the CDR3 is TGTGCCAGTAGTTTAGCGGGGGTCTCCTACGAGCAGTACTTC. Encoded protein: CASSLAGVSYEQYF.

Only one count was recorded for this clone. The chain has TRBV13 and TRBJ2-7; TRBD2 agrees at 9 bases. From germline, CDR1 is PRHDT and CDR2 FYEKMQ (reference sequence). The ends lost 4 bases at V and 2 bases at J; junction bases unmatched: 3. This CDR3 is 14 amino acids long. Here the CDR3 reads CASSSSGATYEQYF. The CDR3 nucleotides are TGTGCCAGCAGCTCTAGCGGGGCCACCTACGAGCAGTACTTC.

The V gene is TRBV19, the J gene TRBJ2-5, with D unresolved. The V gene lost 1 base and the J gene lost 0 bases, with 9 bases spanning the gap. Germline V CDR1 and CDR2: LNHDA, SQIVND (reference sequence). The CDR3 covers 15 residues. The CDR3 bases are TGTGCCAGTAGTATAGGACTCACGTACCAAGAGACCCAGTACTTC. Protein sequence: CASSIGLTYQETQYF.

The V gene is TRBV28, the J gene TRBJ1-3; D not certain. Germline CDR1 is MDHEN and CDR2 is SYDVKM. The CDR3 covers 15 residues. Trimming shortened V by 6 bases and J by 0 bases, and 12 bases separated the two germline ends. The CDR3 DNA is TGTGCCAGCAGGTTCGGAGACCTCTCTGGAAACACCATATATTTT. The encoded protein is CASRFGDLSGNTIYF.

CDR3 coding DNA: TGTGCCAGCAGACTTAGCGGGGGGCCGAACACCGGGGAGCTGTTTTTT. This encodes CASRLSGGPNTGELFF. The gene calls are TRBV5-6 and TRBJ2-2; the match to TRBD2 covers 10 bases. The CDR3 is made up of 16 amino acids. CDR1 and CDR2 (germline): SGHDT, YYEEEE. The V segment lost 5 bases and the J segment 0 bases; nucleotides outside the gene matches: 4.

The chain couples TRBV10-1 to TRBJ2-1; 9 nucleotides match TRBD1. CDR1 and CDR2 (germline): WNHNN, SYGVQD (reference sequence). V lost 4 bases to trimming and J lost 4 bases; unmatched junction nucleotides: 8. The CDR3 runs 16 residues. In DNA form, the CDR3 reads TGCGCCAGCAGTGCTCCCGGACAGGGGACGTACAATGAGCAGTTCTTC. Its protein is CASSAPGQGTYNEQFF.

The chain joins TRBV6-5 to TRBJ2-7; 12 nucleotides match TRBD1. The CDR3 covers 16 residues. With 2 bases clipped from V and 4 bases from J, the junction kept 6 bases outside the gene matches. The germline gives CDR1 MNHEY, CDR2 SVGAGI. CDR3 amino acids: CASSYIRDRGRYEQYF. The CDR3 nucleotides are TGTGCCAGCAGTTACATTCGGGACAGGGGGCGATACGAGCAGTACTTC.

The chain combines TRBV5-1 with TRBJ2-5; D not certain. The J call could be wrong; TRBJ2-7 is a better fit for the DNA end. There are 14 residues in the CDR3. CDR1 is SGHRS and CDR2 is YFSETQ in the germline V gene. The CDR3 nucleotides read TGCGCCAGCAGCCCGGGCCCTGGGGCCTACGAGCAGTACTTC. It yields the protein CASSPGPGAYEQYF.

The chain combines TRBV19 with TRBJ1-1; D is unclear. Trimming removed 1 base from V and 11 bases from J, with 14 bases in between. This CDR3 has 13 residues. Germline V lookup: CDR1 LNHDA, CDR2 SQIVND (reference sequence). CDR3 DNA sequence: TGTGCCAGTAGTATAGGGCCCGCTGCAGCGGCTTTCTTT. Protein sequence: CASSIGPAAAAFF.

The V and J genes are TRBV10-3 and TRBJ2-7; 8 bases fit TRBD1. Germline V CDR1 and CDR2: ENHRY, SYGVKD. The CDR3 extends over 13 amino acids. V shed 0 bases and J 6 bases; nucleotides not matched to a gene: 1. The CDR3 sequence: CAISESTGAEQYF. The CDR3, as DNA: TGTGCCATCAGTGAGTCGACAGGGGCCGAGCAGTACTTC.

The chain combines TRBV9 with TRBJ1-2, with D perhaps matching TRBD1 (6 bases). The CDR3 runs to 15 residues. Germline V gene sequence: CDR1 SGDLS, CDR2 YYNGEE. The V end lost 2 bases, the J end lost 10 bases, and 21 bases lay between the germline ends. The CDR3 sequence: CASSVAFDLQGTYTF. In DNA form, the CDR3 reads TGTGCCAGCAGCGTGGCATTTGATTTACAGGGAACCTACACCTTC.

The J gene is TRBJ1-1, the V gene TRBV5-6, with 7 bases aligning to TRBD1. CDR1 is SGHDT and CDR2 is YYEEEE in the germline V gene. Losses at the gene ends were 2 bases for V and 2 bases for J; bases not matched to a gene: 15. The CDR3 spans 18 residues. As DNA, the CDR3 is TGTGCCAGCAGCTTCGTCTCCTACAGGGGAGGGTCAAACACTGAAGCTTTCTTT. Its protein product is CASSFVSYRGGSNTEAFF.

The rearrangement uses TRBV30 and TRBJ2-3; the match to TRBD2 covers 7 bases. V lost 4 bases to trimming and J lost 0 bases; unmatched junction nucleotides: 4. The CDR3 is 14 residues long. Germline values: CDR1 GTSNPN, CDR2 SVGIG (reference sequence). The CDR3 coding sequence is TGTGCCTGGAACCTAGCGGCTAGCACAGATACGCAGTATTTT. As protein: CAWNLAASTDTQYF.

The chain is built from TRBV6-6 and TRBJ2-7; TRBD2 is a possible D gene (5 bases). The CDR3 is 12 residues long. Trimming took 7 bases from V and 9 from J, leaving 16 bases between them. CDR1 and CDR2 (germline): MNHNY, SVGAGI (reference sequence). The DNA of the CDR3 is TGTGCCAGCACCACGGGGTCACCCGGGCAGTACTTC. Translation gives CASTTGSPGQYF.

The rearrangement links TRBV30 to TRBJ2-2; 11 bases are a match to TRBD1. The CDR3 has 16 residues. The V gene's germline CDR1 is GTSNPN and CDR2 SVGIG (reference sequence). J was trimmed by 5 bases and V by 3 bases; bases with no gene match: 8. The chain's CDR3 is CAWRDTGTGGTGELFF. The CDR3 DNA sequence: TGTGCCTGGAGGGATACCGGGACAGGGGGTACCGGGGAGCTGTTTTTT.

This chain joins TRBV6-1 and TRBJ1-2; 7 bases agree with TRBD1. The CDR3 consists of 17 residues. J gave up 1 base and V 4 bases, and 12 bases lay outside the gene matches. Germline V gives CDR1 MNHNS, CDR2 SASEGT. The CDR3 loop is CASSAGGGEEINYGYTF. In DNA form, the CDR3 reads TGTGCCAGCAGTGCTGGAGGGGGCGAAGAAATTAACTATGGCTACACCTTC.

This chain joins TRBV9 and TRBJ1-6, with TRBD1 as a possible D gene (6 bases). The germline V gene has CDR1 SGDLS and CDR2 YYNGEE. Trimming stripped 0 bases from V and 6 bases from J, with 10 bases between. The CDR3 runs 15 residues. CDR3 in DNA: TGTGCCAGCAGCGTAGTTGGGACAAGTAATTCACCCCTCCACTTT. Translated: CASSVVGTSNSPLHF.

The rearrangement uses TRBV11-1 and TRBJ2-2; 9 bases align to TRBD2. The CDR3 totals 15 residues. Unmatched junction bases numbered 5, after V lost 5 bases and J lost 4 bases. Germline assignment: CDR1 SGHAT and CDR2 FQDESV (reference sequence). This CDR3 reads CASSRGLASTGELFF. The CDR3, as DNA: TGTGCCAGCAGCCGAGGACTAGCGAGCACCGGGGAGCTGTTTTTT.

This clone was found once. The rearrangement uses TRBV6-5 and TRBJ2-7; TRBD1 matches 9 bases. The V segment lost 7 bases and the J segment 3 bases; nucleotides outside the gene matches: 4. The CDR3 runs 13 residues. The V gene's germline CDR1 is MNHEY and CDR2 SVGAGI. The CDR3 here is CASKGQGGYEQYF. CDR3 nucleotide sequence: TGTGCCAGCAAGGGACAGGGTGGCTACGAGCAGTACTTC.

The rearrangement joins TRBV7-2 to TRBJ2-3, with D maybe TRBD1 (5 bases). CDR1 is SGHTA, CDR2 FQGNSA, per germline. V lost 3 bases, J lost 0 bases, and 13 bases lay in between. The CDR3 sequence is 16 residues long. Written as DNA, the CDR3 is TGTGCCAGCAGCTTGGTGGGGCGCTCTAGCACAGATACGCAGTATTTT. Protein sequence: CASSLVGRSSTDTQYF.

The chain uses TRBV5-4 and TRBJ1-2; D is ambiguous. V gave up 4 bases and J gave up 4 bases, with 17 bases separating them. The CDR3 is 15 amino acids. Germline-derived CDR1 and CDR2 are SGHNT and YYREEE (reference sequence). The CDR3 nucleotides are TGTGCCAGCAGCGCTGGATACGACCCCATCTATGGCTACACCTTC. Translated, it gives CASSAGYDPIYGYTF.

The chain combines TRBV19 with TRBJ1-5; 7 bases map to TRBD1. This CDR3 comprises 13 residues. Trimming took 7 bases from V and 7 from J; bases not matched to a gene: 7. The germline CDR1 and CDR2 sequences are LNHDA and SQIVND (reference sequence). This chain's CDR3 is CASTWDRQQPQHF. DNA of the CDR3: TGTGCCAGTACCTGGGACAGACAGCAGCCCCAGCATTTT.

The V call is TRBV5-1, the J call TRBJ1-6; 10 nucleotides match TRBD1. V lost 7 bases and J lost 7; bases outside the gene matches: 5. The CDR3 runs 14 residues. Looked up from germline, CDR1 is SGHRS and CDR2 is YFSETQ. As DNA, the CDR3 is TGCGCCAGCTGCCGGGACAGGGGAAATTCACCCCTCCACTTT. It yields the protein CASCRDRGNSPLHF.